This T cell receptor beta chain is from a study of T cell clones after liver transplantation (dated by TCRdb to the late 2010s). Study-level background: Samples were obtained from ITN030ST, a randomized trial in which withdrawal of immunosuppression was attempted within 2 years of liver transplantation. Donor-reactive T cell clones were identified using TCRbeta sequencing after a pre-transplant mixed lymphocyte reaction and were then followed in post-transplant blood. As an antigen-independent comparator for the donor-reactive sequences, third party-reactive TCRbeta sequences from pre-transplant MLRs were identified as well. Three of the eight recipients were HCV-positive; the others were transplanted for non-autoimmune, non-viral indications. No induction therapy was given to the subjects, and standard immunosuppression was administered until randomization at 12-24 months post-transplant. To count as tolerant, a recipient had to stay completely off immunosuppression for at least one year without liver enzymes climbing beyond twice the upper limit of normal. Blood samples were collected pre-transplant, then pre-randomization ahead of withdrawal, and finally post-randomization once withdrawal had either been completed or failed. The studied cohort comprised 8 liver transplant recipients, 3 classified as tolerant and 5 as non-tolerant.

Using immunoSEQ, frozen genomic DNA was subjected to high-throughput TCRbeta CDR3 sequencing, a process that included PCR amplification, mapping, bias correction and internal controls. The authors' pipeline ran thus. Productive rearrangements were kept, and unique TCRbeta sequences were defined by CDR3 nucleotide sequence plus V and J gene. A sequence counted as donor-reactive only if the sequence showed at least 5-fold expansion in CFSE-low cells compared with unstimulated pre-transplant cells and had a frequency of at least 0.01%. Per-subject minimum frequency thresholds, based on the lowest-template unstimulated sample, ensured at least 90% detection power. Repertoire turnover was measured by Jensen-Shannon divergence between the top 1000 TCRbeta sequences post- and pre-transplant. Two-sided Fisher's exact tests were used to test for changes in how often donor-reactive sequences were detected. Not all clones reach the TCRdb copy of this immuneACCESS table, which keeps in-frame sequences only. Checked studies attribute under half of the gap to unresolved V genes and leave the rest unexplained. The DNA gave D and trimming, while V, J and clone size come from that table. This sample is represented by some 61,000 clones; under 85% of them were singletons. 9.7% of the sample comes from the top ten.

The study at large found these results: Donor-reactive sequences decreased more than third party-reactive sequences, which suggests partial antigen-specific deletion that was not related to withdrawal success. When repertoire turnover was taken into account, detection of donor-reactive sequences was significantly reduced in 7 of 8 subjects for CD4 and in 8 of 8 subjects for CD8. In 5 of 8 subjects, circulating donor-reactive CD4 TCRbeta sequences decreased significantly after transplant, regardless of tolerance or HCV status. Because of small, heterogeneous patient numbers and non-standardized post-transplant time points, the conclusions were only preliminary. Since no allograft tissue specimens were available, donor-reactive T cells may have migrated into the graft instead of being deleted. Low numbers of available donor cells limited the measurable donor-reactive repertoire in two subjects.

In this sample, this clone turned up a few times. No cognate antigen has been identified for it. No quality values exist for individual bases; no much larger clone is one base distant. Unstimulated PBMCs, after thawing, were stained for CD3, CD4 and CD8 and then FACS-sorted into CD3+CD4+ and CD3+CD8+ populations. All 8 studied subjects were randomized to immunosuppression withdrawal. The Qiagen DNeasy Blood and Tissue Kit was used to isolate genomic DNA. The CDR1 and CDR2 encoded by the germline V gene are SQVTM and ANQGSEA. The cysteine opens and the phenylalanine closes a CDR3 of 10 amino acids. This entry keeps only the CDR3 DNA: 30 bases, framed from base 1. Deletion took 7 bases off V and 7 bases off J, with a span of 8 bases between the germline ends.

The sequence was collected from a human patient who received a liver transplant. Some T cells may derive from the graft donor when a transplant has been performed. The V and J segments used are TRBV29-1 and TRBJ1-5, with TRBD1 perhaps the D gene, on 6 matching bases. The source material was CD4+ T cells from blood, sampled at the 22-month timepoint. The sequence in DNA is TGCAGCGCCGGGGGCCAGCCCCAGCATTTT. Translated, it reads CSAGGQPQHF.